Below are 2 T cell receptor beta chains sequenced from a single sample in a study of OX40 agonist ivuxolimab in advanced cancers. Using immunoSEQ multiplex PCR, the repertoire was profiled, and TCRdb retains in-frame clones only, with some absent. In the table there are roughly 76,000 clones, roughly 88% of which are singletons. Sequenced here: CD4+ or CD8+ T cells sorted from blood, sampled in a trial of the OX40 agonist ivuxolimab. The origin of the receptors is an adult with an advanced solid tumor such as melanoma, head and neck, liver or kidney cancer.

The gene calls are TRBV5-6 and TRBJ1-5; TRBD1 aligns across 8 bases. Germline assignment: CDR1 SGHDT and CDR2 YYEEEE. V was clipped by 2 bases and J by 8 bases; unmatched bases: 6. The CDR3 is 14 amino acids. The CDR3 DNA follows: TGTGCCAGCAGCTTCGGGACAGGAGGGGAGCCCCAGCATTTT. Encoded protein: CASSFGTGGEPQHF.

V usage is TRBV6-5 and J usage is TRBJ1-2; D is perhaps TRBD1 (6 bases). Germline assignment: CDR1 MNHEY and CDR2 SVGAGI. Trimming shortened V by 5 bases and J by 8 bases, and 15 bases separated the two germline ends. This CDR3 spans 13 amino acids. The CDR3 sequence: CASSEGGYSGYTF. The CDR3, as DNA: TGTGCCAGCAGTGAAGGGGGGTACAGCGGCTACACCTTC.